What follows is one T cell receptor beta chain and its context. What it binds is unknown. Trimming pared 2 bases from V and 1 base from J, leaving 6 bases between. CDR3 length: 13 amino acids. Germline CDR1 SGHRS, CDR2 YFSETQ. This sample stems from a study of T cell responses to AZD1222 COVID-19 vaccine. Study-level information: Recipients boosted at about 4 weeks or about 12 weeks are pooled. Study-level findings and limits: At 160-218 and 743-854, vaccine-associated CD4 TCRs were dominant, and they spanned spike. Repertoires in all cases were sampled only once the peak T cell response had passed. Donors skewed white British and female; clonal diversity was possibly underestimated.

Using immunoSEQ multiplex PCR, the repertoire was profiled, and TCRdb retains in-frame clones only, with some absent. The sample lists about 96,000 clones, 88% seen once, with around 3% in the top ten. Specimen: peripheral blood, collected on day 0 of AZD1222 vaccination. The TCR was taken from an adult in good health. This chain links TRBV5-1 with TRBJ1-1; D not resolved. The CDR3: CASSFSWNTEAFF. DNA of the CDR3: TGCGCCAGCAGCTTTTCGTGGAACACTGAAGCTTTCTTT.